Given below is one TCR beta chain in context. Antigen specificity is unknown. This sample stems from a study of cytomegalovirus exposure and HLA in healthy donors. General study findings and limits: A few of the chains that were CMV-associated were confirmed in vitro to be specific for CMV antigens. The tendency of first-cohort TCR clusters to co-occur in the 95 to 150 validation repertoires was the finding of a later analysis. Investigators reported some 150 TCR beta chains as tied to cytomegalovirus.

TCRdb keeps only in-frame clones here, not all; method: immunoSEQ multiplex PCR. The data show approximately 220,000 clones, with around nine tenths seen just once and more than 1% held by the top ten. This CDR3 region has 15 residues. V shed 6 bases and J 6 bases; nucleotides not matched to a gene: 10. The germline gives CDR1 MRHNA, CDR2 SNTAGT. Sequencing input: PBMCs. The receptor comes from a woman aged 18-29 years in good health and CMV-seronegative. This chain joins TRBV6-4 and TRBJ2-2; 7 bases align to TRBD1. CDR3 region: CASSPQGQISGELFF. Written as DNA, the CDR3 is TGTGCCAGCAGCCCACAGGGGCAAATCTCCGGGGAGCTGTTTTTT.